These 9 T cell receptor beta chains share one sample of origin, sequenced in a study of blood T cell repertoires in COVID-19. Method: immunoSEQ multiplex PCR; TCRdb's copy keeps in-frame clones and lacks some. The sample lists around 250,000 clones, roughly 86% seen once, with 5% to 7% in the top ten. The sample was peripheral blood. The source of these receptors is a woman aged 80 or over with COVID-19, enrolled during active disease.

The chain combines TRBV10-2 with TRBJ2-7, with 8 nucleotides matching TRBD1. The CDR3 is 13 amino acids. Per the germline V gene, CDR1 is WSHSY and CDR2 is SAAADI. The V and J ends lost 5 bases and 4 bases, in that order; junction bases with no gene match: 4. The CDR3 protein is CASSRTGKYEQYV. CDR3 nucleotide sequence: TGCGCCAGCAGTCGGACAGGGAAATACGAGCAGTACGTC.

The chain recombines TRBV4-3 with TRBJ1-1, with D perhaps TRBD1 (6 bases). With 1 base removed from V and 11 bases from J, the gap between germline ends came to 17 bases. This CDR3 region has 14 residues. Germline V gene lookup returns CDR1 LGHNA and CDR2 YSLEER. The CDR3 nucleotides read TGCGCCAGCAGCCAAGCCGCGGGGGCTGGGGGGGCTTTCTTT. Protein product: CASSQAAGAGGAFF.

The rearrangement uses TRBV27 and TRBJ1-4, with TRBD1 as a possible D gene (6 bases). The V end lost 7 bases, the J end lost 8 bases, and 23 bases lay between the germline ends. This CDR3 spans 16 amino acids. The germline V gene encodes CDR1 MNHEY and CDR2 SMNVEV (reference sequence). CDR3 loop: CASNQEKGEVREKLFF. The CDR3 nucleotides are TGTGCCAGCAATCAAGAAAAGGGGGAAGTAAGAGAAAAACTGTTTTTT.

J is TRBJ1-3 and V is TRBV3-1 (or the pseudogene TRBV3-2), with D tentatively TRBD1 (5 bases). The CDR3 runs to 15 residues. The V gene lost 2 bases and the J gene lost 0 bases, with 8 bases spanning the gap. CDR1 and CDR2 from the germline V gene are LGHDT and YNNKEL (reference sequence). The CDR3 nucleotides are TGTGCCAGCAGCCAAACGGGGGGCTCTGGAAACACCATATATTTT. Amino acids: CASSQTGGSGNTIYF.

The CDR3 region has the DNA TGCAGCGTCCAGTCCTCTGGAAACACCATATATTTT. Its protein is CSVQSSGNTIYF. This chain uses TRBV29-1 with TRBJ1-3, with unresolved D. The CDR3 runs 12 residues. The germline gives CDR1 SQVTM, CDR2 ANQGSEA. Deletions cut 6 bases from V and 0 bases from J, with 6 bases between.

This clone has just one count. The genes are TRBV24-1 and TRBJ2-1; 9 positions match TRBD2. V was pared by 1 base and J by 5 bases, with 5 bases of the junction left unmatched. The CDR3 is 16 amino acids. Germline V lookup: CDR1 KGHDR, CDR2 SFDVKD. The CDR3 nucleotides read TGTGCCACCAGTGATTTTGGCGGGGGGGCTCACAATGAGCAGTTCTTC. This encodes CATSDFGGGAHNEQFF.

This clone was seen a handful of times. The J gene is TRBJ1-4, the V gene TRBV18; the match to TRBD1 covers 8 bases. The CDR3 runs 14 residues. Germline values: CDR1 KGHSH, CDR2 LQKENI. Germline trimming cut 3 bases from V and 3 bases from J; bases unmatched to any gene: 0. Here the CDR3 reads CASSPDRANEKLFF. For the CDR3, the DNA is TGTGCCAGCTCACCGGACAGGGCTAATGAAAAACTGTTTTTT.

Note on this clone: Other DNA sequences within the sample encode an identical CDR3. This chain uses TRBV24-1 with TRBJ2-1; the match to TRBD2 covers 11 bases. The CDR3 has 16 residues. In germline, CDR1 is KGHDR, CDR2 SFDVKD. V gave up 4 bases and J gave up 4 bases; unmatched junction bases: 5. The CDR3 loop is CATSDLSGGAYNEQFF. The DNA of the CDR3 is TGTGCCACCAGTGACCTTAGCGGGGGGGCTTACAATGAGCAGTTCTTC.

Only one count was recorded for this clone. This CDR3 is also generated by other DNA sequences in the sample. The chain couples TRBV5-1 to TRBJ2-5; 7 positions agree with TRBD2. With V trimmed by 0 bases and J by 2 bases, 4 bases remained unmatched. The CDR3 covers 15 residues. The germline CDR1 and CDR2 sequences are SGHRS and YFSETQ. The chain's CDR3 is CASSLGSSGQETQYF. CDR3 coding DNA: TGCGCCAGCAGCTTGGGGTCTAGCGGTCAAGAGACCCAGTACTTC.